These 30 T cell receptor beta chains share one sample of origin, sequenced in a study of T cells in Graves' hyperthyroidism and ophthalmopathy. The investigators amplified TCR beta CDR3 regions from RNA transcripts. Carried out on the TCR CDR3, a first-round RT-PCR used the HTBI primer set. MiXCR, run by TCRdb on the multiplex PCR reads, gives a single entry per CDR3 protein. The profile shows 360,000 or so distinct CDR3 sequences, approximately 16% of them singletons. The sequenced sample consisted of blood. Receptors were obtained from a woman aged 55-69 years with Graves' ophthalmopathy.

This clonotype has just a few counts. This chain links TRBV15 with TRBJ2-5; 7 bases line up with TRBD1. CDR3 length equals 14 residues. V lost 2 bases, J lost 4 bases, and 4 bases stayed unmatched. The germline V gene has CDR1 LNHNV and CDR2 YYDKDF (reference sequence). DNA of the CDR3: TGTGCCACCAGCAGACCATGGACAGGAGAGACCCAGTACTTC. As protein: CATSRPWTGETQYF.

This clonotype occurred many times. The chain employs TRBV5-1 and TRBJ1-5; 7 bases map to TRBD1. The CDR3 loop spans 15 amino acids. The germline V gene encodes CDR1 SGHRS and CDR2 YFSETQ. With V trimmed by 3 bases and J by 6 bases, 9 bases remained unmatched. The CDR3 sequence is CASSSGTEGTQPQHF. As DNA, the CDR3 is TGCGCCAGCAGCTCCGGGACAGAGGGGACTCAGCCCCAGCATTTT.

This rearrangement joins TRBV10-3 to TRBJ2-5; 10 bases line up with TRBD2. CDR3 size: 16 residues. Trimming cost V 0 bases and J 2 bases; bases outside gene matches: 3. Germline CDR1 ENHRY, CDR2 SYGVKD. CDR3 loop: CAISESISGRQETQYF. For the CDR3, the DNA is TGTGCCATCAGTGAGTCTATTAGCGGGAGGCAAGAGACCCAGTACTTC.

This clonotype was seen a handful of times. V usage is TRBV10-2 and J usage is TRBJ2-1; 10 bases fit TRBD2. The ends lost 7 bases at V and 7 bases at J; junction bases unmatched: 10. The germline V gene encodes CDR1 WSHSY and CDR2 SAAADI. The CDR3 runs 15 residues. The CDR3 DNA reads TGCGCCAGCAATGTATCCCTAGCGGGAGCTAATGAGCAGTTCTTC. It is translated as CASNVSLAGANEQFF.

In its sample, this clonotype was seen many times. CDR3 coding DNA: TGTGCCAGCAGCCAGTCCTCTCGGGTGGACACTGAAGCTTTCTTT. Protein: CASSQSSRVDTEAFF. This chain joins TRBV3-1 and TRBJ1-1; D is uncertain. CDR3 length: 15 amino acids. V lost 3 bases, J lost 3 bases, and 14 bases lay in between. CDR1 is LGHDT and CDR2 is YNNKEL in the germline V gene (reference sequence).

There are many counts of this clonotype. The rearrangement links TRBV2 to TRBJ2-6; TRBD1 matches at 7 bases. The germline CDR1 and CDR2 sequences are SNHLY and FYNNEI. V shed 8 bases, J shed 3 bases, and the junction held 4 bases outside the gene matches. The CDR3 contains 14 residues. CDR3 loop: CASSTGDGANVLTF. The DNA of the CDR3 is TGTGCCAGCTCTACAGGGGATGGGGCCAACGTCCTGACTTTC.

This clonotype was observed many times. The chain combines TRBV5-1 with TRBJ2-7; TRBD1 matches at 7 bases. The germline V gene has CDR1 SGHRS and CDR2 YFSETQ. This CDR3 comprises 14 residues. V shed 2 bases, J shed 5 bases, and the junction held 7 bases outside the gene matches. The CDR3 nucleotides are TGCGCCAGCAGCTTAACAGGGGAGAGGAACGAGCAGTACTTC. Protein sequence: CASSLTGERNEQYF.

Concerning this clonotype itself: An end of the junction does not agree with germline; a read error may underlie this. In DNA, the CDR3 is TGCGGCAGCAGCCCTGGCCCCCCCCGGGACCTCAAAAACATTCAGTACTTC. It yields the protein CGSSPGPPRDLKNIQYF. The rearrangement uses TRBV4-1 and TRBJ2-4; the D call may be TRBD1 or TRBD2 (5 bases each). Germline V gives CDR1 MGHRA, CDR2 YSYEKL. The CDR3 totals 17 residues.

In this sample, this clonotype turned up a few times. CDR3 sequence reads: CASSQEGGTVNTEAFF. The CDR3 DNA reads as TGTGCCAGCAGCCAAGAGGGGGGCACAGTGAACACTGAAGCTTTCTTT. The chain is built from TRBV4-2 and TRBJ1-1; D possibly corresponds to TRBD1 (6 bases). Trimming cost V 0 bases and J 0 bases, with 11 bases left between them. This CDR3 is 16 amino acids long. Germline loops: CDR1 LGHNA, CDR2 YNFKEQ.

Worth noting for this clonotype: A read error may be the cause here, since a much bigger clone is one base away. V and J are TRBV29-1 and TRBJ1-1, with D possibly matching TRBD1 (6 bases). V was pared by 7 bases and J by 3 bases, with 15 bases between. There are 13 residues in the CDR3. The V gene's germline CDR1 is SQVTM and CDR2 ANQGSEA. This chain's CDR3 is CSANRAGDTEAFF. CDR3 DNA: TGCAGCGCTAACAGGGCTGGGGACACTGAAGCTTTCTTT.

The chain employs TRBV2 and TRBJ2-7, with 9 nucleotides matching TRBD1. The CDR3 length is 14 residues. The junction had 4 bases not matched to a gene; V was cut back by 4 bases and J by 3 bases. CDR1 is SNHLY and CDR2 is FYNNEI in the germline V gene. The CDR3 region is CASSGNRGLYEQYF. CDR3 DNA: TGTGCCAGCAGTGGTAACAGGGGGCTCTACGAGCAGTACTTC.

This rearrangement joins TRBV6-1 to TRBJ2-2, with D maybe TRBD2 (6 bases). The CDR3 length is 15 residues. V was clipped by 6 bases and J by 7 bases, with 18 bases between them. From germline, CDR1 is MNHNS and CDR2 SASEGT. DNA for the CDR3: TGTGCCAGCAGGGGTTGGAGGGCCAATAGCGGGGAGCTGTTTTTT. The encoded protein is CASRGWRANSGELFF.

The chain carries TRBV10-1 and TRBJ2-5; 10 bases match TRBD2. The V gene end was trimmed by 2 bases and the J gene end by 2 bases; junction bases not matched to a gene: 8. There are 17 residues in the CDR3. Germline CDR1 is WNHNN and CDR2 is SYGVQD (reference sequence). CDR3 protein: CASSESPAGGGQETQYF. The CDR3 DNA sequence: TGCGCCAGCAGTGAGAGCCCAGCGGGAGGGGGTCAAGAGACCCAGTACTTC.

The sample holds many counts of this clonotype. CDR3 in amino acids: CAWSVTGQREKLFF. The CDR3 DNA sequence: TGTGCCTGGAGTGTGACGGGACAGCGTGAAAAACTGTTTTTT. The genes are TRBV30 and TRBJ1-4, with TRBD1 identical over 7 bases. The junction had 5 bases not matched to a gene; V was cut back by 0 bases and J by 7 bases. The CDR3 has 14 amino acids. Germline V gene data show CDR1 as GTSNPN and CDR2 as SVGIG (reference sequence).

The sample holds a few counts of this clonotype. The CDR3 nucleotides read TGTGCCAGCAGACGACAGCCCCACAACACTGAAGCTTTCTTT. This gives the protein CASRRQPHNTEAFF. V and J are TRBV12-3 or TRBV12-4 and TRBJ1-1, with D perhaps matching TRBD1 (5 bases). CDR3 length: 14 amino acids. Trimming left V 6 bases short and J 2 bases short, with 13 bases between.

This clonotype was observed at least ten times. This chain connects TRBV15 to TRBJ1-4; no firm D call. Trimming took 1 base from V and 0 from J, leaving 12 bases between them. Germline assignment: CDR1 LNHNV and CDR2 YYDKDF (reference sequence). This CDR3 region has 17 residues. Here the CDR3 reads CATSRVTPGTTNEKLFF. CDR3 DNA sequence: TGTGCCACCAGCAGAGTGACCCCGGGGACAACTAATGAAAAACTGTTTTTT.

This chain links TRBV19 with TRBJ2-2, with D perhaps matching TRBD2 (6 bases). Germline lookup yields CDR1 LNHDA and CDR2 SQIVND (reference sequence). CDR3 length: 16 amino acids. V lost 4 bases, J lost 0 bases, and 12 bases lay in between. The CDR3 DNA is TGTGCCAGTAGTACCTTAGCGGCTCCGAACACCGGGGAGCTGTTTTTT. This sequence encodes CASSTLAAPNTGELFF.

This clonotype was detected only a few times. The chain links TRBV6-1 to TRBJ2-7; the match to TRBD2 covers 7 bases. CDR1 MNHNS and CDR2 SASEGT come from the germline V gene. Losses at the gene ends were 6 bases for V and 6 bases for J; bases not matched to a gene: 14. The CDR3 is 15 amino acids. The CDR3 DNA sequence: TGTGCCAGCAGCCTCGGTCGAGGGAGGGTTCGCGAGCAGTACTTC. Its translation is CASSLGRGRVREQYF.

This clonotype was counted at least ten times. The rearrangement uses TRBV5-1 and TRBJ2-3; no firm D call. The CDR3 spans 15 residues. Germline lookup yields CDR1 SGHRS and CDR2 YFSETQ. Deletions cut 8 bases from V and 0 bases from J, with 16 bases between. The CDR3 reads CASSVPDGSTDTQYF. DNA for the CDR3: TGCGCCAGTTCGGTCCCGGACGGAAGCACAGATACGCAGTATTTT.

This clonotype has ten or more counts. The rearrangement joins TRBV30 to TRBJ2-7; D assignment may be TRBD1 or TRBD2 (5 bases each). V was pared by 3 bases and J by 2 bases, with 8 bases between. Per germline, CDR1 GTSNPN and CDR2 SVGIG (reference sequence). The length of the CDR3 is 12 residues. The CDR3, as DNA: TGTGCCTGGAGCCGGGACCCCTACGAGCAGTACTTC. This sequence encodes CAWSRDPYEQYF.

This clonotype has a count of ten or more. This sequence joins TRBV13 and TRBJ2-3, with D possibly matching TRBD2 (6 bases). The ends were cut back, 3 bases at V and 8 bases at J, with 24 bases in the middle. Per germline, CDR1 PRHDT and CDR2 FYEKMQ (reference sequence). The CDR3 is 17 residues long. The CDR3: CASSFHPSGTEIGTQYF. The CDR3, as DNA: TGTGCCAGCAGCTTCCATCCATCCGGGACTGAAATTGGTACGCAGTATTTT.

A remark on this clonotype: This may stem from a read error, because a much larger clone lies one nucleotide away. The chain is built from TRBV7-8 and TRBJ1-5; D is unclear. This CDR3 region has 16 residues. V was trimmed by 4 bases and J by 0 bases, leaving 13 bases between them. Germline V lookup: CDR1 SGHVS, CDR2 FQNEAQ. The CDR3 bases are TGTGCCAGCAGCTCAGTTGGGTCTTATAGCAATCAGCCCCAGCATTTT. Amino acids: CASSSVGSYSNQPQHF. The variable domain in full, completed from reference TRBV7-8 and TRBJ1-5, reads GAGVSQSPRYKVAKRGQDVALRCDPISGHVSLFWYQQALGQGPEFLTYFQNEAQLDKSGLPSDRFFAERPEGSVSTLKIQRTQQEDSAVYLCASSSVGSYSNQPQHFGDGTRLSIL.

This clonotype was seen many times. DNA for the CDR3: TGTGCCAGCAGCTCTACAGGGGTCGGAAGGCAAGAGACCCAGTACTTC. Translating gives CASSSTGVGRQETQYF. V gene TRBV7-9 combines with J gene TRBJ2-5; 7 bases map to TRBD1. The CDR3 extends over 16 amino acids. Germline assignment: CDR1 SEHNR and CDR2 FQNEAQ (reference sequence). Germline trimming cut 4 bases from V and 2 bases from J; bases unmatched to any gene: 10.

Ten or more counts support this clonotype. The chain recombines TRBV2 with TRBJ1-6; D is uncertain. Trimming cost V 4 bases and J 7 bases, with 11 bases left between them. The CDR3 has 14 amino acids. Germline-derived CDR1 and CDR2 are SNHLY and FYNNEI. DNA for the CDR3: TGTGCCAGCAGTGCTCAGGTCGTGAATTCACCCCTCCACTTT. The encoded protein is CASSAQVVNSPLHF.

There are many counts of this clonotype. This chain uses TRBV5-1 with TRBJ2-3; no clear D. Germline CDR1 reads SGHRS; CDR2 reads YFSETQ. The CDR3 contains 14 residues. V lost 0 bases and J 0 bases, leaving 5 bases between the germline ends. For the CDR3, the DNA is TGCGCCAGCAGCTTGGAGCACAGCACAGATACGCAGTATTTT. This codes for CASSLEHSTDTQYF.

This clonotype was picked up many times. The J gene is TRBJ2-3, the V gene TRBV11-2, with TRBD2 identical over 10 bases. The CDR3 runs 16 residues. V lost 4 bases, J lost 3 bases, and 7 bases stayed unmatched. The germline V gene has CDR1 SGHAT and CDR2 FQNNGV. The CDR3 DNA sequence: TGTGCCAGCAGCTCAGCGGGAGGGTTCAGGACAGATACGCAGTATTTT. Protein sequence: CASSSAGGFRTDTQYF.

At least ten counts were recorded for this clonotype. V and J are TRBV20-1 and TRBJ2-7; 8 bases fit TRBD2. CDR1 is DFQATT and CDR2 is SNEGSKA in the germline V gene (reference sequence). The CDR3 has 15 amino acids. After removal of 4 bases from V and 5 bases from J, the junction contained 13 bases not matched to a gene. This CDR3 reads CSATIGGGGPHEQYF. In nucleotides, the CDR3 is TGCAGTGCTACCATCGGGGGGGGAGGGCCCCACGAGCAGTACTTC.

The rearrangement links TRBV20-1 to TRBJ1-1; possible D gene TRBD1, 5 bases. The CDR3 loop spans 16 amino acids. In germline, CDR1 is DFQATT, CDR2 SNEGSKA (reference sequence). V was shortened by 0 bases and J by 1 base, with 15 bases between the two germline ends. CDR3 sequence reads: CSARDTLGPKNTEAFF. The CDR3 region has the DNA TGCAGTGCTAGAGATACGTTGGGGCCGAAGAACACTGAAGCTTTCTTT.

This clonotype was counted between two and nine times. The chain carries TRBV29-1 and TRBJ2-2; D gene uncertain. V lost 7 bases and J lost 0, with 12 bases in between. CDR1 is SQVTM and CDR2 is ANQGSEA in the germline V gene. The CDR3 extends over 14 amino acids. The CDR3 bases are TGCAGCGGAGGCCGTGGAGCGAACACCGGGGAGCTGTTTTTT. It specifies CSGGRGANTGELFF.

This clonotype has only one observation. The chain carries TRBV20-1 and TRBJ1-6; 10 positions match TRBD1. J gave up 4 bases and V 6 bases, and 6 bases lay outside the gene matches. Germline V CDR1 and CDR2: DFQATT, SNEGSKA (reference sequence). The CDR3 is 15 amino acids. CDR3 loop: CSAERTGGYNSPLHF. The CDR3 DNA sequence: TGCAGTGCCGAACGGACAGGGGGATATAATTCACCCCTCCACTTT.